The 25 T cell receptor beta chains given below trace back to one sample, sequenced in a study of Ad26.COV2.S vaccination and SARS-CoV-2 variants. Libraries were prepared by immunoSEQ multiplex PCR; TCRdb keeps only in-frame clonotypes and omits some of them. This sample has fewer than 500,000 clones, with 75% to 90% found just once. Treatment defined: 19 received Ad26.COV2.S at low or high dose, single or two shots; 5 received placebo; per-sample allocation not given. Each sample was drawn 63 days after the first injection (of vaccine or placebo). The sequencing used peripheral blood, collected in a trial of Ad26.COV2.S vaccine versus placebo. These receptor sequences come from a person between 18 and 60 years old who received the Ad26.COV2.S COVID-19 vaccine or a placebo.

CDR3: CASKLGTLYNSPLHF. The DNA of the CDR3 is TGTGCCAGCAAGCTCGGGACACTATATAATTCACCCCTCCACTTT. The rearrangement uses TRBV28 and TRBJ1-6; tentative D call: TRBD1 (6 bases). CDR3 length: 15 amino acids. Trimming pared 7 bases from V and 4 bases from J, leaving 14 bases between. In germline, CDR1 is MDHEN, CDR2 SYDVKM.

V usage is TRBV25-1 and J usage is TRBJ2-5, with 15 bases lining up with TRBD2. Germline lookup yields CDR1 MGHDK and CDR2 SYGVNS. V lost 3 bases, J lost 4 bases, and 3 bases stayed unmatched. The CDR3 extends over 16 amino acids. CDR3 sequence: CASSEGGLAGGETQYF. In DNA, the CDR3 is TGTGCCAGCAGTGAGGGGGGACTAGCGGGAGGAGAGACCCAGTACTTC.

Comment on this clone: Within the sample, other DNA sequences also encode this same CDR3. V is TRBV5-1 and J is TRBJ2-1; a weak D match, TRBD2 (5 bases). The V end lost 0 bases, the J end lost 1 base, and 8 bases lay between the germline ends. The germline V gene encodes CDR1 SGHRS and CDR2 YFSETQ. CDR3 length equals 15 residues. The CDR3 sequence is CASSLDGNSYNEQFF. The DNA of the CDR3 is TGCGCCAGCAGCTTGGACGGGAATTCCTACAATGAGCAGTTCTTC. Complete variable domain (other parts from reference TRBV5-1 and TRBJ2-1): KAGVTQTPRYLIKTRGQQVTLSCSPISGHRSVSWYQQTPGQGLQFLFEYFSETQRNKGNFPGRFSGRQFSNSRSEMNVSTLELGDSALYLCASSLDGNSYNEQFFGPGTRLTVL.

In nucleotides, the CDR3 is TGCGCCAGCAGCCAAGAACTCCCCGGGACTAGCGGGATAGAACACGCAGATACGCAGTATTTT. Protein product: CASSQELPGTSGIEHADTQYF. The chain couples TRBV4-3 to TRBJ2-3; 13 nucleotides align to TRBD2. Germline-derived CDR1 and CDR2 are LGHNA and YSLEER. The CDR3 loop spans 21 amino acids. V lost 0 bases and J lost 4; bases outside the gene matches: 16.

The V gene is TRBV7-8, the J gene TRBJ2-1, with TRBD2 matching over 10 bases. J was trimmed by 9 bases and V by 1 base; bases with no gene match: 9. The CDR3 extends over 16 amino acids. Germline V gene sequence: CDR1 SGHVS, CDR2 FQNEAQ. The CDR3: CASSLDWLAGDPEQFF. In DNA, the CDR3 is TGTGCCAGCAGCTTAGATTGGCTAGCGGGAGACCCTGAGCAGTTCTTC.

The chain recombines TRBV5-4 with TRBJ1-4; no clear D gene. V lost 3 bases, J lost 3 bases, and 12 bases lay in between. CDR3 length: 15 amino acids. Germline V gene data show CDR1 as SGHNT and CDR2 as YYREEE (reference sequence). The CDR3 nucleotides read TGTGCCAGCAGCTCGCAGGATTTGGCTAATGAAAAACTGTTTTTT. As protein: CASSSQDLANEKLFF. Using reference TRBV5-4 and TRBJ1-4 for the parts outside the CDR3, the full variable domain is ETGVTQSPTHLIKTRGQQVTLRCSSQSGHNTVSWYQQALGQGPQFIFQYYREEENGRGNFPPRFSGLQFPNYSSELNVNALELDDSALYLCASSSQDLANEKLFFGSGTQLSVL.

This chain uses TRBV2 with TRBJ2-1, with 10 bases lining up with TRBD2. Trimming cost V 4 bases and J 4 bases; bases outside gene matches: 4. The germline V gene has CDR1 SNHLY and CDR2 FYNNEI. CDR3 length equals 15 residues. CDR3 sequence reads: CASSALAGEYNEQFF. In DNA form, the CDR3 reads TGTGCCAGCAGTGCCCTAGCGGGAGAATACAATGAGCAGTTCTTC.

The chain carries TRBV7-3 and TRBJ2-3, with D perhaps matching TRBD2 (5 bases). This CDR3 is built from 14 residues. In germline, CDR1 is SGHTA, CDR2 FQGTGA. The ends were cut back, 4 bases at V and 5 bases at J, with 13 bases in the middle. The CDR3 DNA is TGTGCCAGCAGCTCCGGACTCAAGGGAGATACGCAGTATTTT. This encodes CASSSGLKGDTQYF.

In this sample, this clone turned up once. Other DNA variants within this sample encode the same CDR3. This chain joins TRBV5-1 and TRBJ1-6; D not certain. Germline CDR1 SGHRS, CDR2 YFSETQ. The CDR3 extends over 16 amino acids. Trimming pared 0 bases from V and 0 bases from J, leaving 7 bases between. The CDR3 here is CASSLAGSSYNSPLHF. The CDR3 DNA follows: TGCGCCAGCAGCTTGGCGGGGAGCTCCTATAATTCACCCCTCCACTTT.

The chain recombines TRBV10-3 with TRBJ1-1; D is possibly TRBD1 (6 bases). V lost 4 bases to trimming and J lost 9 bases, with 15 bases between them. The CDR3 is 13 residues long. Germline assignment: CDR1 ENHRY and CDR2 SYGVKD. The CDR3 nucleotides are TGTGCCATCAGTGGGACCTTAGGACAGCAAGCTTTCTTT. Its protein is CAISGTLGQQAFF.

In DNA, the CDR3 is TGTGCCAGTAGACCTTACCTGGCCAATGAGCAGTTCTTC. It specifies CASRPYLANEQFF. The J gene is TRBJ2-1, the V gene TRBV19; D is unclear. The CDR3 has 13 amino acids. V gave up 6 bases and J gave up 6 bases, with 12 bases separating them. The V gene's germline CDR1 is LNHDA and CDR2 SQIVND (reference sequence).

The chain joins TRBV11-2 to TRBJ2-7; 9 bases match TRBD1. Trimming at V came to 5 bases and at J to 3 bases, leaving 5 bases not matched to a gene. The CDR3 loop spans 14 amino acids. Germline CDR1 reads SGHAT; CDR2 reads FQNNGV. CDR3 residues: CASSEQGARYEQYF. The CDR3 bases are TGTGCCAGCAGCGAACAGGGGGCTCGCTACGAGCAGTACTTC.

The chain has TRBV7-2 and TRBJ1-6; D call uncertain. The CDR3 is 15 residues long. V gave up 1 base and J gave up 0 bases, with 4 bases separating them. Germline lookup yields CDR1 SGHTA and CDR2 FQGNSA. For the CDR3, the DNA is TGTGCCAGCAGCTTAGTTGTCTCCTATAATTCACCCCTCCACTTT. It codes for CASSLVVSYNSPLHF.

This chain joins TRBV6-2 or TRBV6-3 and TRBJ2-1; D not resolved. CDR1 is MNHEY, CDR2 SVGEGT, per germline. V was cut by 2 bases and J by 6 bases, with 5 bases left in between. This CDR3 has 12 residues. The CDR3 DNA reads as TGTGCCAGCAGTTACCCCCCCAATGAGCAGTTCTTC. It yields the protein CASSYPPNEQFF.

This chain links TRBV9 with TRBJ1-1; TRBD1 is a possible D gene (6 bases). V was clipped by 0 bases and J by 3 bases, with 15 bases between them. Germline CDR1 reads SGDLS; CDR2 reads YYNGEE. This CDR3 region has 16 residues. The CDR3 loop reads CASSVEADRPYTEAFF. The CDR3 DNA is TGTGCCAGCAGCGTAGAGGCGGACAGACCCTACACTGAAGCTTTCTTT.

J is TRBJ1-1 and V is TRBV23-1, with D uncertain. TRBV23-1 has ORF status, its function being uncertain. This CDR3 has 14 amino acids. V was clipped by 7 bases and J by 1 base, with 13 bases between them. In DNA, the CDR3 is TGCGCCAGCATTGAACCGACTGGGAACACTGAAGCTTTCTTT. Protein product: CASIEPTGNTEAFF.

The chain links TRBV6-5 to TRBJ1-1; 7 bases line up with TRBD1. V lost 8 bases and J lost 0; bases outside the gene matches: 9. The CDR3 loop spans 15 amino acids. Germline CDR1 and CDR2: MNHEY and SVGAGI. CDR3 nucleotide sequence: TGTGCCAGCTCGAGGGGGCACCTCTTGAACACTGAAGCTTTCTTT. It yields the protein CASSRGHLLNTEAFF.

The chain joins TRBV27 to TRBJ2-7; the D gene is possibly TRBD2 (6 bases). CDR3 size: 14 residues. Germline V gene data show CDR1 as MNHEY and CDR2 as SMNVEV (reference sequence). The V and J ends lost 2 bases and 4 bases respectively, with 12 bases between them. The CDR3 region has the DNA TGTGCCAGCAGTTTACATGGCGGGGAGTACGAGCAGTACGTC. Its protein is CASSLHGGEYEQYV.

This clone was seen a few times. The chain employs TRBV6-5 and TRBJ2-7; TRBD1 aligns across 7 bases. This CDR3 has 14 residues. V trimming: 6 bases; J trimming: 6 bases; junction bases outside the gene matches: 11. The germline V gene has CDR1 MNHEY and CDR2 SVGAGI. In DNA form, the CDR3 reads TGTGCCAGCAGCTACATAAGACAGGGTCCCGAGCAGTACTTC. It specifies CASSYIRQGPEQYF.

The rearrangement uses TRBV28 and TRBJ2-5; D possibly corresponds to TRBD1 (6 bases). Trimming shortened V by 4 bases and J by 5 bases, and 11 bases separated the two germline ends. Per the germline V gene, CDR1 is MDHEN and CDR2 is SYDVKM. The CDR3 is made up of 13 amino acids. CDR3 nucleotides: TGTGCCAGCAGTTCAGGGGTTTGGGAGACCCAGTACTTC. Protein sequence: CASSSGVWETQYF.

The V gene is TRBV5-1, the J gene TRBJ2-2, with D hard to call. V lost 0 bases, J lost 4 bases, and 13 bases lay in between. This CDR3 contains 16 residues. Per the germline V gene, CDR1 is SGHRS and CDR2 is YFSETQ. CDR3 in amino acids: CASSLGAHTGTGELFF. DNA of the CDR3: TGCGCCAGCAGCTTGGGTGCCCATACCGGCACCGGGGAGCTGTTTTTT.

The rearrangement links TRBV10-1 to TRBJ1-2; D remains ambiguous. CDR1 and CDR2 (germline): WNHNN, SYGVQD (reference sequence). Trimming pared 6 bases from V and 5 bases from J, leaving 7 bases between. CDR3 size: 11 residues. In DNA form, the CDR3 reads TGCGCCAGCAGGGAGAGTTATGGCTACACCTTC. The encoded protein is CASRESYGYTF.

This clone is a singleton in its sample. The DNA for the CDR3 is TGTGCCAGCAGCCGGGAAGGATATAGCAATCAGCCCCAGCATTTT. Its protein is CASSREGYSNQPQHF. This rearrangement joins TRBV5-8 to TRBJ1-5; unclear D gene. Germline V gives CDR1 SGHTS, CDR2 YDEGEE. V was cut by 4 bases and J by 0 bases, with 11 bases left in between. The CDR3 loop spans 15 amino acids.

This CDR3 is CASREFHTEAFF. The CDR3 DNA sequence: TGTGCCTCTAGAGAGTTCCATACCGAAGCTTTCTTT. The chain has TRBV10-3 and TRBJ1-1; D is ambiguous. This CDR3 spans 12 amino acids. Trimming took off 11 bases at V and 8 bases at J, with 18 bases between the two ends. Germline loops: CDR1 ENHRY, CDR2 SYGVKD.

This chain links TRBV19 with TRBJ1-1; 7 bases align to TRBD1. The CDR3 consists of 14 residues. Germline loops: CDR1 LNHDA, CDR2 SQIVND (reference sequence). The ends lost 5 bases at V and 11 bases at J; junction bases unmatched: 14. Written as DNA, the CDR3 is TGTGCCAGTAGTCTCGGACAGGAGGGTAGTGTGGCTTTCTTT. The encoded protein is CASSLGQEGSVAFF. Complete variable domain (other parts from reference TRBV19 and TRBJ1-1): DGGITQSPKYLFRKEGQNVTLSCEQNLNHDAMYWYRQDPGQGLRLIYYSQIVNDFQKGDIAEGYSVSREKKESFPLTVTSAQKNPTAFYLCASSLGQEGSVAFFGQGTRLTVV.